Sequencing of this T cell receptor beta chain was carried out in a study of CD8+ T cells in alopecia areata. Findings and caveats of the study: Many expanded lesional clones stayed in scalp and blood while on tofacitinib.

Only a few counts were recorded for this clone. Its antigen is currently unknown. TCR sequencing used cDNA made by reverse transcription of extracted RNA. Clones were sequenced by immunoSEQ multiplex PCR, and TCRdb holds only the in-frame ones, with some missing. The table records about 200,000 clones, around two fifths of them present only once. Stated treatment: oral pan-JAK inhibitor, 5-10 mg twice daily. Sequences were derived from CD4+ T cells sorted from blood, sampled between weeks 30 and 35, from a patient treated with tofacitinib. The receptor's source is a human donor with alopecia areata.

The CDR3 reads CASSLEGQGIHEQYF. In nucleotides, the CDR3 is TGCGCCAGCAGCTTGGAGGGACAGGGCATCCACGAGCAGTACTTC. V usage is TRBV5-1 and J usage is TRBJ2-7; TRBD1 agrees at 9 bases. The V segment lost 0 bases and the J segment 5 bases; nucleotides outside the gene matches: 6. The CDR3 consists of 15 residues. Germline V CDR1 and CDR2: SGHRS, YFSETQ.